One sample yielded the 21 T cell receptor beta chains listed below, sequenced in a study of cytomegalovirus exposure and HLA in healthy donors. TCRdb's table, derived via immunoSEQ multiplex PCR, lists solely in-frame clones and lacks some. The table has around 100,000 clones, about 95% seen once. The sample was PBMCs. The source is a woman between 18 and 29 years old in good health and CMV-seronegative.

J is TRBJ1-5 and V is TRBV5-6; D is unclear. This CDR3 has 14 residues. The V gene lost 0 bases and the J gene lost 6 bases, with 10 bases spanning the gap. CDR1 SGHDT and CDR2 YYEEEE come from the germline V gene. The chain's CDR3 is CASSLGALVQPQHF. CDR3 DNA sequence: TGTGCCAGCAGCTTGGGGGCGTTGGTTCAGCCCCAGCATTTT.

The chain links TRBV18 to TRBJ1-2; 7 bases agree with TRBD1. This CDR3 region has 15 residues. Losses at the gene ends were 2 bases for V and 0 bases for J; bases not matched to a gene: 3. CDR1 KGHSH and CDR2 LQKENI come from the germline V gene. CDR3 nucleotides: TGTGCCAGCTCACCAACCACAGGGGCTAACTATGGCTACACCTTC. It codes for CASSPTTGANYGYTF.

As regards this clone: Relative to the germline gene, one junction end is altered; a read error may explain this. The chain recombines TRBV7-7 with TRBJ2-1; 7 positions match TRBD2. CDR3 length equals 17 residues. CDR1 SSHAT and CDR2 FNYEAQ come from the germline V gene (reference sequence). CDR3 amino acids: CASSSYSGSGMVDEQFF. In nucleotides, the CDR3 is TGTGCTAGCAGCTCATACTCCGGCAGCGGGATGGTCGATGAGCAGTTCTTC. Full variable domain (outside the CDR3, taken from reference TRBV7-7 and TRBJ2-1): GAGVSQSPRYKVTKRGQDVTLRCDPISSHATLYWYQQALGQGPEFLTYFNYEAQPDKSGLPSDRFSAERPEGSISTLTIQRTEQRDSAMYRCASSSYSGSGMVDEQFFGPGTRLTVL.

The rearrangement joins TRBV28 to TRBJ2-7, with 8 bases fitting TRBD1. Germline lookup yields CDR1 MDHEN and CDR2 SYDVKM. With V trimmed by 4 bases and J by 6 bases, 8 bases remained unmatched. The CDR3 is made up of 14 amino acids. The CDR3 DNA is TGTGCCAGCAGTTCTCCGACAGGGGCGGGCGAGCAGTACTTC. This sequence encodes CASSSPTGAGEQYF.

The chain combines TRBV5-6 with TRBJ2-7; 8 nucleotides line up with TRBD1. V lost 0 bases to trimming and J lost 3 bases; unmatched junction nucleotides: 2. Germline loops: CDR1 SGHDT, CDR2 YYEEEE. The CDR3 is 14 amino acids. The CDR3 nucleotides read TGTGCCAGCAGCTTGGACAGGGGGGACTACGAGCAGTACTTC. It codes for CASSLDRGDYEQYF.

The J gene is TRBJ1-5, the V gene TRBV10-3; D gene uncertain. The CDR3 totals 13 residues. Deletions cut 3 bases from V and 9 bases from J, with 12 bases between. Germline V gives CDR1 ENHRY, CDR2 SYGVKD. The CDR3 region has the DNA TGTGCCATCAGTGACCCAACCCTCGGGCCCCAGCATTTT. Amino acid sequence: CAISDPTLGPQHF.

This rearrangement joins TRBV5-4 to TRBJ1-2, with TRBD1 identical over 7 bases. Trimming took 4 bases from V and 7 from J; bases not matched to a gene: 13. Germline lookup yields CDR1 SGHNT and CDR2 YYREEE (reference sequence). The CDR3 sequence is 15 residues long. In DNA form, the CDR3 reads TGTGCCAGCAGCCCCGACCAGACAGGGCGGGGTGGCTACACCTTC. Translation gives CASSPDQTGRGGYTF.

The chain couples TRBV20-1 to TRBJ2-7; D may be TRBD2 (5 bases). The CDR3 has 11 amino acids. Per germline, CDR1 DFQATT and CDR2 SNEGSKA (reference sequence). Trimming removed 6 bases from V and 3 bases from J, with 9 bases in between. The CDR3 loop reads CSALRGYEQYF. The DNA of the CDR3 is TGCAGTGCCCTACGGGGCTACGAGCAGTACTTC.

The CDR3, as DNA: TGTGCCAGCAGCATTGGGGGAAGACTAGATGGCTACACCTTC. Translation gives CASSIGGRLDGYTF. The J gene is TRBJ1-2, the V gene TRBV27; a possible D gene is TRBD1 (5 bases). The germline V gene has CDR1 MNHEY and CDR2 SMNVEV (reference sequence). This CDR3 contains 14 residues. Trimming shortened V by 6 bases and J by 6 bases, and 17 bases separated the two germline ends.

The chain joins TRBV10-3 to TRBJ1-5; D ambiguous. CDR3 length equals 14 residues. Germline assignment: CDR1 ENHRY and CDR2 SYGVKD. Trimming pared 3 bases from V and 6 bases from J, leaving 12 bases between. CDR3 DNA: TGTGCCATCAGTGAAGAGGTTTTTGGTCAGCCCCAGCATTTT. Translated: CAISEEVFGQPQHF.

The V call is TRBV6-4, the J call TRBJ2-3; possible D gene TRBD1, 6 bases. Trimming stripped 4 bases from V and 4 bases from J, with 9 bases between. Germline assignment: CDR1 MRHNA and CDR2 SNTAGT. The CDR3 runs 13 residues. For the CDR3, the DNA is TGTGCCAGCAGTGCCGGACAGTCAGATACGCAGTATTTT. Translation: CASSAGQSDTQYF.

This chain links TRBV5-8 with TRBJ2-2, with unresolved D. V lost 0 bases to trimming and J lost 4 bases, with 4 bases between them. Germline assignment: CDR1 SGHTS and CDR2 YDEGEE. This CDR3 has 13 amino acids. The CDR3 DNA sequence: TGTGCCAGCAGCTTGGTGCGCACCGGGGAGCTGTTTTTT. Its protein product is CASSLVRTGELFF.

A single count supports this clone. The gene calls are TRBV5-1 and TRBJ2-1; 8 bases are shared with TRBD2. Germline-derived CDR1 and CDR2 are SGHRS and YFSETQ. The CDR3 is made up of 16 amino acids. Unmatched junction bases numbered 7, after V lost 1 base and J lost 4 bases. The CDR3 nucleotides read TGCGCCAGCAGCTTGAGGCTAGCGGGCGGTTACAATGAGCAGTTCTTC. Protein: CASSLRLAGGYNEQFF.

The chain combines TRBV9 with TRBJ2-2; weak D call: TRBD2 (5 bases). The CDR3 extends over 15 amino acids. Germline-derived CDR1 and CDR2 are SGDLS and YYNGEE. The ends were cut back, 1 base at V and 0 bases at J, with 7 bases in the middle. The CDR3 here is CASSVLRANTGELFF. The CDR3, as DNA: TGTGCCAGCAGCGTATTGCGGGCGAACACCGGGGAGCTGTTTTTT.

V is TRBV4-2 and J is TRBJ1-6; TRBD1 is a possible D gene (5 bases). There are 16 residues in the CDR3. Germline V gene data show CDR1 as LGHNA and CDR2 as YNFKEQ. V lost 0 bases and J 7 bases, leaving 13 bases between the germline ends. CDR3 bases: TGTGCCAGCAGCCAAGATCAGCAGGGATGGAATTCACCCCTCCACTTT. It specifies CASSQDQQGWNSPLHF.

The V call is TRBV6-1, the J call TRBJ2-3; unclear D gene. Trimming left V 8 bases short and J 2 bases short, with 14 bases between. CDR3 length: 14 amino acids. Germline assignment: CDR1 MNHNS and CDR2 SASEGT. The chain's CDR3 is CASEVSPDTDTQYF. CDR3 nucleotide sequence: TGTGCCAGCGAGGTCTCCCCAGACACAGATACGCAGTATTTT.

The gene calls are TRBV7-2 and TRBJ2-1; D is undetermined. Trimming took 1 base from V and 3 from J, leaving 10 bases between them. The CDR3 has 15 amino acids. Germline values: CDR1 SGHTA, CDR2 FQGNSA. The CDR3 loop reads CASSLGFASYNEQFF. For the CDR3, the DNA is TGTGCCAGCAGCTTAGGATTCGCTAGCTACAATGAGCAGTTCTTC. The full variable domain, with the rest looked up from reference TRBV7-2 and TRBJ2-1, is GAGVSQSPSNKVTEKGKDVELRCDPISGHTALYWYRQSLGQGLEFLIYFQGNSAPDKSGLPSDRFSAERTGGSVSTLTIQRTQQEDSAVYLCASSLGFASYNEQFFGPGTRLTVL.

The chain recombines TRBV9 with TRBJ2-2; possible D gene TRBD2, 5 bases. Germline CDR1 is SGDLS and CDR2 is YYNGEE. The germline V and J ends were trimmed by 4 bases and 5 bases, with 9 bases remaining between them. The CDR3 covers 13 residues. The chain's CDR3 is CASSLTGTGELFF. As DNA, the CDR3 is TGTGCCAGCAGCCTTACGGGAACCGGGGAGCTGTTTTTT.

The chain is built from TRBV6-5 and TRBJ2-1; 9 positions agree with TRBD2. Germline-derived CDR1 and CDR2 are MNHEY and SVGAGI. The CDR3 is made up of 14 amino acids. With V trimmed by 3 bases and J by 7 bases, 4 bases remained unmatched. The CDR3 protein is CASSYLAGVNEQFF. CDR3 DNA sequence: TGTGCCAGCAGTTATTTAGCGGGAGTAAATGAGCAGTTCTTC.

The chain links TRBV11-3 to TRBJ2-7; a possible D gene is TRBD2 (5 bases). Deletions cut 6 bases from V and 7 bases from J, with 10 bases between. Germline-derived CDR1 and CDR2 are SGHNT and YENEEA. The CDR3 runs to 11 residues. The CDR3, as DNA: TGTGCCAGCAGTTACACGGGGGAGCAGTACTTC. Translated, it gives CASSYTGEQYF.

The chain combines TRBV2 with TRBJ2-1; 11 bases are shared with TRBD2. The CDR3 totals 16 residues. The J segment lost 7 bases and the V segment lost 3 bases, leaving 8 bases of the junction unmatched. Per germline, CDR1 SNHLY and CDR2 FYNNEI. The CDR3 loop is CASSDPLAGGKNEQFF. For the CDR3, the DNA is TGTGCCAGCAGTGACCCGTTAGCGGGAGGGAAGAATGAGCAGTTCTTC.